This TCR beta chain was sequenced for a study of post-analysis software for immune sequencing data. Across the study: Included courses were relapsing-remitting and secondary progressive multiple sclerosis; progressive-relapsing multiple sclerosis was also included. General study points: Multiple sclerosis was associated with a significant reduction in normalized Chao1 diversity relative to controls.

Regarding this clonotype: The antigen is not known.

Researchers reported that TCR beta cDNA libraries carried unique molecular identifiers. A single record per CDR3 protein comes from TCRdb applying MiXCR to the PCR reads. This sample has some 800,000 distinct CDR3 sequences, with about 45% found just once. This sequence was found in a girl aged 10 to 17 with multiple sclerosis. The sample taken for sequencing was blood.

The CDR3 loop reads CSAKGAGVYNEQFF. The CDR3 DNA reads as TGCAGTGCTAAGGGGGCGGGAGTATACAATGAGCAGTTCTTC. This chain uses TRBV20-1 with TRBJ2-1, with D perhaps assigned TRBD1 or TRBD2 (7 bases each). Trimming removed 4 bases at V and 4 bases at J, with 14 bases between. The germline V gene has CDR1 DFQATT and CDR2 SNEGSKA (reference sequence). This CDR3 has 14 amino acids.